The T cell receptor beta chain under discussion was sequenced for a study of T cell repertoires in cytomegalovirus infection. Study summary: TCR beta signatures that were public indicated CMV infection and matching HLA type. Study-wide results and limits: Dominating the ex vivo response were TCR beta clonotypes that were CMV-specific and HLA-C-restricted.

CDR1 is MDHEN and CDR2 is SYDVKM in the germline V gene. Trimming cost V 2 bases and J 2 bases, with 6 bases left between them. The length of the CDR3 is 13 residues. In this sample, this clonotype turned up many times. Its antigen is currently unknown. TCRdb reprocessed the reads via MiXCR and lists one record per CDR3 protein. The table has 150,000 to 180,000 distinct CDR3 sequences, around 20% seen once. The clonotype originates from a human donor in good health (CMV status not recorded). Some clones in this sample may be carry-over from other donors' samples. The sample consisted of PBMCs. The chain carries TRBV28 and TRBJ1-1, with D hard to call. CDR3 protein: CASSLPYNTEAFF. The CDR3 bases are TGTGCCAGCAGTTTACCATACAACACTGAAGCTTTCTTT.